These 17 T cell receptor beta chains came from one sample sequenced in a study of T-cell memory formation after mild COVID-19. TCRdb itself ran the 5' RACE reads through MiXCR, one entry per CDR3 protein. The sample lists 120,000 or so distinct CDR3 sequences; about 6.5% were seen once. The sequenced sample was PBMCs or a T cell subset sorted from them (not recorded which). These receptors all come from an adult woman who had mild COVID-19 (a few samples of this study predate the infection). Cell type and time point are not known.

This clonotype was recorded many times. The chain combines TRBV24-1 with TRBJ2-5; TRBD1 might be the D (6 bases). There are 17 residues in the CDR3. The V end was cut by 4 bases, the J end by 1 base, with 18 bases between. The germline V gene has CDR1 KGHDR and CDR2 SFDVKD. The CDR3: CATSDYLTGPGQETQYF. The DNA of the CDR3 is TGTGCCACCAGTGACTACTTGACAGGCCCCGGCCAAGAGACCCAGTACTTC.

This clonotype occurred many times. V is TRBV5-1 and J is TRBJ2-5; D perhaps matches TRBD2 (6 bases). The CDR3 runs 15 residues. CDR1 and CDR2 (germline): SGHRS, YFSETQ. Trimming took off 4 bases at V and 4 bases at J, with 17 bases between the two ends. The CDR3 loop reads CASSPLLGGGETQYF. Here the CDR3 DNA reads TGCGCCAGCAGCCCGCTTTTGGGGGGAGGAGAGACCCAGTACTTC.

This clonotype was counted many times. This sequence joins TRBV30 and TRBJ1-5, with a tentative D call TRBD1 (5 bases). CDR1 is GTSNPN, CDR2 SVGIG, per germline (reference sequence). With 0 bases removed from V and 2 bases from J, the gap between germline ends came to 8 bases. CDR3 length equals 14 residues. CDR3 loop: CAWSVKGGNQPQHF. The CDR3 DNA reads TGTGCCTGGAGTGTAAAAGGGGGCAATCAGCCCCAGCATTTT.

The chain carries TRBV4-2 and TRBJ2-3; TRBD2 matches at 9 bases. In germline, CDR1 is LGHNA, CDR2 YNFKEQ. CDR3 length: 15 residues. J was trimmed by 2 bases and V by 6 bases; bases with no gene match: 6. The CDR3 region has the DNA TGTGCCAGCAGTCCCCTAGCGGGACTCACAGATACGCAGTATTTT. Its protein product is CASSPLAGLTDTQYF.

This clonotype was found a few times. This chain uses TRBV12-3 or TRBV12-4 with TRBJ2-7, with a tentative D call TRBD2 (6 bases). The V end was cut by 3 bases, the J end by 4 bases, with 16 bases between. The CDR3 length is 15 residues. The CDR3 loop is CASSFYLATQYEQYF. In DNA, the CDR3 is TGTGCCAGCAGTTTTTACCTAGCGACACAATACGAGCAGTACTTC.

This clonotype was seen many times. CDR3 nucleotide sequence: TGTGCCAGCAGCTTAGGTGCGGGGAGACAGGAAGAGACCCAGTACTTC. Translation gives CASSLGAGRQEETQYF. V is TRBV11-3 and J is TRBJ2-5, with D perhaps matching TRBD1 or TRBD2 (6 bases each). The germline V gene has CDR1 SGHNT and CDR2 YENEEA. The ends were cut back, 1 base at V and 3 bases at J, with 15 bases in the middle. This CDR3 is built from 16 residues.

V is TRBV18 and J is TRBJ2-5, with D hard to call. There are 14 residues in the CDR3. Germline values: CDR1 KGHSH, CDR2 LQKENI. V lost 1 base and J 3 bases, leaving 9 bases between the germline ends. This CDR3 reads CASSPQAGEETQYF. DNA of the CDR3: TGTGCCAGCTCACCACAGGCTGGGGAAGAGACCCAGTACTTC. Filled out from reference TRBV18 and TRBJ2-5, the complete variable domain reads NAGVMQNPRHLVRRRGQEARLRCSPMKGHSHVYWYRQLPEEGLKFMVYLQKENIIDESGMPKERFSAEFPKEGPSILRIQQVVRGDSAAYFCASSPQAGEETQYFGPGTRLLVL.

This clonotype came up a few times. CDR3: CASSATRGEAFF. For the CDR3, the DNA is TGTGCCAGCAGTGCAACACGAGGTGAAGCTTTCTTT. The V call is TRBV6-1, the J call TRBJ1-1, with D unclear. The V end lost 4 bases, the J end lost 7 bases, and 10 bases lay between the germline ends. The CDR3 totals 12 residues. Germline values: CDR1 MNHNS, CDR2 SASEGT.

The chain employs TRBV20-1 and TRBJ2-1; 8 positions match TRBD2. This CDR3 comprises 16 residues. V lost 2 bases and J lost 0; bases outside the gene matches: 6. CDR1 is DFQATT, CDR2 SNEGSKA, per germline (reference sequence). CDR3 coding DNA: TGCAGTGCTAGACCCCGGGGGACTAGCTCCTACAATGAGCAGTTCTTC. Protein product: CSARPRGTSSYNEQFF.

This clonotype came up a few times. The rearrangement links TRBV7-2 to TRBJ2-1; TRBD1 aligns across 10 bases. The CDR3 spans 15 residues. Trimming removed 5 bases from V and 4 bases from J; junction bases left unmatched: 5. Germline values: CDR1 SGHTA, CDR2 FQGNSA. CDR3 DNA: TGTGCCAGCAGCCAGGACAGGGGGGTATACAATGAGCAGTTCTTC. This gives the protein CASSQDRGVYNEQFF.

This sequence joins TRBV6-5 and TRBJ2-7; TRBD2 matches at 8 bases. The CDR3 spans 15 residues. V shed 6 bases and J 2 bases; nucleotides not matched to a gene: 9. Germline V gene data show CDR1 as MNHEY and CDR2 as SVGAGI. The CDR3 is CASRAQREKAYEQYF. The CDR3 DNA is TGTGCCAGCAGAGCCCAGCGGGAGAAGGCCTACGAGCAGTACTTC.

This sequence joins TRBV3-1 and TRBJ1-2; TRBD1 matches 7 bases. V shed 7 bases, J shed 8 bases, and the junction held 16 bases outside the gene matches. CDR1 and CDR2 from the germline V gene are LGHDT and YNNKEL (reference sequence). This CDR3 region has 15 residues. As DNA, the CDR3 is TGTGCCAGCACCGGGACAGCGGGTTTGGCGCAAGGCTACACCTTC. It specifies CASTGTAGLAQGYTF.

This clonotype showed up many times. This chain connects TRBV7-8 to TRBJ2-1, with 8 bases that match TRBD2. J was trimmed by 12 bases and V by 0 bases; bases with no gene match: 7. This CDR3 contains 14 residues. The germline V gene encodes CDR1 SGHVS and CDR2 FQNEAQ. CDR3 bases: TGTGCCAGCAGCTTAGCGCAAGGGGGGACTAGGCAGTTCTTC. Translating gives CASSLAQGGTRQFF.

This clonotype was seen at least ten times. This chain links TRBV12-3 or TRBV12-4 with TRBJ1-2; the match to TRBD1 covers 7 bases. Unmatched junction bases numbered 1, after V lost 5 bases and J lost 4 bases. The CDR3 spans 12 residues. CDR3 sequence: CASSRDSYGYTF. The DNA for the CDR3 is TGTGCCAGCAGTAGGGACAGCTATGGCTACACCTTC.

CDR3 sequence (DNA): TGTGCCAGCTCGCGGGACAGGGCGCCCTCTGACTATGGCTACACCTTC. As protein: CASSRDRAPSDYGYTF. The chain has TRBV18 and TRBJ1-2; TRBD1 agrees at 9 bases. CDR3 size: 16 residues. Germline CDR1 reads KGHSH; CDR2 reads LQKENI. V dropped 6 bases and J dropped 3; count of bases not matched to a gene: 11.

CDR3 nucleotide sequence: TGTGCCAGCAGCAAACTAGAGACGGTGGGTGAGCAGTTCTTC. It is translated as CASSKLETVGEQFF. V is TRBV21-1 and J is TRBJ2-1. TRBV21-1 is a documented pseudogene. This CDR3 comprises 14 residues.

This CDR3 reads CASSLRAAAIQETQYF. The CDR3 nucleotides read TGTGCCAGCAGCTTAAGGGCAGCCGCTATCCAAGAGACCCAGTACTTC. The genes are TRBV7-9 and TRBJ2-5; D gene uncertain. CDR1 is SEHNR and CDR2 is FQNEAQ in the germline V gene (reference sequence). The length of the CDR3 is 16 residues. The ends were cut back, 2 bases at V and 1 base at J, with 14 bases in the middle.